Described below is a single T cell receptor beta chain sequence and its context. Its antigen is unidentified. At one of its ends the junction is not consistent with the germline gene, which may arise from a read error. What was amplified from RNA transcripts were TCR beta CDR3 regions. TCR CDR3 regions were first amplified by RT-PCR with HTBI primers. Each CDR3 protein gets one entry after TCRdb re-called the multiplex PCR reads with MiXCR. The table lists approximately 500,000 distinct CDR3 sequences, 35% to 55% of them singletons. The source of the sample is a study of T cells in Graves' hyperthyroidism and ophthalmopathy. CDR1 SEHNR and CDR2 FQNEAQ come from the germline V gene (reference sequence). The CDR3 has 11 residues. Those with hyperthyroidism were 18 to 65 years old, newly diagnosed, and ill for under 2 months. On the basis of clinical symptoms, serum thyroxine and TRAb, thyroid ultrasound and orbital computed tomography, diagnoses were made.

Notes on the study in general: Researchers found most expanded thyroid clonotypes above 0.001 in blood as well.

The rearrangement joins TRBV7-9 to TRBJ1-1, with D perhaps matching TRBD1 (6 bases). The TCR originated in a woman aged 18-30 years with Graves' hyperthyroidism. Sequencing input: peripheral blood or thyroid tissue (not recorded which). The DNA for the CDR3 is TGTGCCATGGGACAAAACACTGAAGCCTCCTTT. Its translation is CAMGQNTEASF. Complete variable domain (other parts from reference TRBV7-9 and TRBJ1-1): DTGVSQNPRHKITKRGQNVTFRCDPISEHNRLYWYRQTLGQGPEFLTYFQNEAQLEKSRLLSDRFSAERPKGSFSTLEIQRTEQGDSAMYLCAMGQNTEASFGQGTRLTVV.